The 16 T cell receptor beta chains given below trace back to one sample, sequenced in a study of T cells in Graves' hyperthyroidism and ophthalmopathy (dated by TCRdb to about 2019). Libraries were prepared through multiplex PCR. Instrument used: Illumina HiSeq 2000. Amplification of TCR beta CDR3 regions was carried out from RNA transcripts. The first round of RT-PCR for the TCR CDR3 was performed with the HTBI primer set and the Qiagen OneStep RT-PCR kit. In-frame beta chains were kept once TCRdb had trimmed the public reads at Q25 with fastp and called clones with MiXCR. Rows are unified per CDR3 protein, each entry keeping the most common DNA and genes. The sample table records about 400,000 distinct CDR3 sequences; 15% of these occur just once. 30% to 35% of the sample goes to the ten largest clones. The sequenced sample was blood. The origin of the receptors is a woman in her 30s with Graves' hyperthyroidism.

The rearrangement links TRBV10-1 to TRBJ1-6; no definite D call. Germline V gene sequence: CDR1 WNHNN, CDR2 SYGVQD (reference sequence). There are 13 residues in the CDR3. Trimming left V 4 bases short and J 13 bases short, with 14 bases between. DNA for the CDR3: TGCGCCAGCAGTGCGGACCGAGTTGGGCCCCTCCACTTT. Protein sequence: CASSADRVGPLHF.

About this clonotype: No DNA is shown, since the ends of the CDR3 on it are uncertain; the CDR3 is the one TCRdb lists. This rearrangement joins TRBV24-1 to TRBJ2-2. The CDR3 region is 13 residues in length, termini included. Germline-derived CDR1 and CDR2 are KGHDR and SFDVKD. CDR3 sequence reads: CATFGSSTGELFF.

V is TRBV14 and J is TRBJ1-6; D is possibly TRBD1 (5 bases). Germline V gene data show CDR1 as SGHDN and CDR2 as FVKESK. This CDR3 has 16 residues. Trimming left V 0 bases short and J 10 bases short, with 16 bases between. The CDR3, as DNA: TGTGCCAGCAGCCAAGATCTAGGGACCTATGGATCACCCCTCCACTTT. This sequence encodes CASSQDLGTYGSPLHF.

V usage is TRBV30 and J usage is TRBJ2-1; 10 bases map to TRBD2. Trimming took 0 bases from V and 5 from J; bases not matched to a gene: 10. CDR1 GTSNPN and CDR2 SVGIG come from the germline V gene (reference sequence). The CDR3 consists of 17 residues. CDR3: CAWSVGWPSGSNNEQFF. CDR3 DNA sequence: TGTGCCTGGAGTGTAGGTTGGCCTAGCGGGAGCAACAATGAGCAGTTCTTC.

The V gene is TRBV6-5, the J gene TRBJ1-2; D is undetermined. V was pared by 2 bases and J by 8 bases, with 12 bases between. The germline CDR1 and CDR2 sequences are MNHEY and SVGAGI. CDR3 length equals 13 residues. CDR3 loop: CASSYGEIGGYTF. The CDR3 DNA reads as TGTGCCAGCAGTTACGGGGAGATAGGGGGCTACACCTTC.

This clonotype has a handful of counts. This chain links TRBV10-3 with TRBJ2-5; 7 bases agree with TRBD2. The CDR3 consists of 17 residues. The germline V gene encodes CDR1 ENHRY and CDR2 SYGVKD. With V trimmed by 0 bases and J by 3 bases, 10 bases remained unmatched. The CDR3 nucleotides read TGTGCCATCAGTGAGTCGCGAGGGCTAGCGGATAAAGAGACCCAGTACTTC. This encodes CAISESRGLADKETQYF.

As to this clonotype: A much more abundant neighbour one base away suggests this may be a read error. The chain combines TRBV27 with TRBJ2-1; no reliable D call. From germline, CDR1 is MNHEY and CDR2 SMNVEV (reference sequence). With 6 bases removed from V and 2 bases from J, the gap between germline ends came to 17 bases. The CDR3 sequence is 16 residues long. The CDR3 loop is CASSPVWPDAYNEQFF. The CDR3 region has the DNA TGTGCCAGCAGCCCCGTTTGGCCGGACGCCTACAATGAGCAGTTCTTC.

The gene calls are TRBV6-5 and TRBJ2-1, with TRBD1 matching over 7 bases. Germline-derived CDR1 and CDR2 are MNHEY and SVGAGI. J gave up 3 bases and V 4 bases, and 9 bases lay outside the gene matches. The CDR3 is made up of 16 amino acids. For the CDR3, the DNA is TGTGCCAGCAGTTTCGACAGGGAAAGAGGCTACAATGAGCAGTTCTTC. Its translation: CASSFDRERGYNEQFF.

This clonotype was counted ten times or more. The CDR3 DNA reads as TGTGCCAGCAGCTTTATCGCGGGAAGCTCCTACAATGAGCAGTTCTTC. Amino acid sequence: CASSFIAGSSYNEQFF. V is TRBV7-2 and J is TRBJ2-1; possible D gene TRBD2, 6 bases. Germline CDR1 and CDR2: SGHTA and FQGNSA. The CDR3 length is 16 residues. V lost 3 bases and J 0 bases, leaving 12 bases between the germline ends.

This clonotype was detected many times. The rearrangement links TRBV11-2 to TRBJ2-1, with D unresolved. V dropped 5 bases and J dropped 4 bases, with 18 bases sitting between them. The CDR3 is 16 residues long. Germline-derived CDR1 and CDR2 are SGHAT and FQNNGV. The CDR3 DNA reads as TGTGCCAGCAGCAACCTGGTGGAAGCACTTTACAATGAGCAGTTCTTC. The encoded protein is CASSNLVEALYNEQFF.

The table lists this clonotype with many counts. The chain joins TRBV5-1 to TRBJ2-7; maybe TRBD2 (5 bases). The CDR3 contains 14 residues. CDR1 is SGHRS and CDR2 is YFSETQ in the germline V gene. V gave up 0 bases and J gave up 5 bases, with 12 bases separating them. The CDR3 region has the DNA TGCGCCAGCAGCTTGGGTCCCGGGATGGACGAGCAGTACTTC. This translates into CASSLGPGMDEQYF. The whole variable domain, filled in from reference TRBV5-1 and TRBJ2-7, reads KAGVTQTPRYLIKTRGQQVTLSCSPISGHRSVSWYQQTPGQGLQFLFEYFSETQRNKGNFPGRFSGRQFSNSRSEMNVSTLELGDSALYLCASSLGPGMDEQYFGPGTRLTVT.

This clonotype came up many times. This sequence joins TRBV3-1 and TRBJ2-3; 9 bases fit TRBD2. Trimming at V came to 1 base and at J to 4 bases, leaving 12 bases not matched to a gene. The germline gives CDR1 LGHDT, CDR2 YNNKEL (reference sequence). The CDR3 has 18 amino acids. The CDR3 region has the DNA TGTGCCAGCAGCCAAGCGGTTATGGCGGGAGGGTTCCCAGATACGCAGTATTTT. Residues: CASSQAVMAGGFPDTQYF.

This chain joins TRBV12-3 or TRBV12-4 and TRBJ2-7, with 8 nucleotides matching TRBD1. V lost 2 bases to trimming and J lost 4 bases; unmatched junction nucleotides: 7. This CDR3 has 15 amino acids. For the CDR3, the DNA is TGTGCCAGCAGTTTAAGGCCTCGGGACAGGTACGAGCAGTACTTC. Translated: CASSLRPRDRYEQYF.

This clonotype was counted only a few times. The chain employs TRBV7-9 and TRBJ2-2; 16 positions match TRBD2. Trimming removed 5 bases from V and 7 bases from J; junction bases left unmatched: 13. The CDR3 is made up of 19 amino acids. The germline V gene has CDR1 SEHNR and CDR2 FQNEAQ (reference sequence). For the CDR3, the DNA is TGTGCCAGCAGCGCCGGGACTAGCGGGAGGGCCGTTTACCTCGGGGAGCTGTTTTTT. This encodes CASSAGTSGRAVYLGELFF.

The chain joins TRBV3-1 to TRBJ2-1, with D uncertain. Per the germline V gene, CDR1 is LGHDT and CDR2 is YNNKEL (reference sequence). The germline V and J ends were trimmed by 10 bases and 6 bases, with 25 bases remaining between them. This CDR3 contains 16 residues. The CDR3 bases are TGTGCCACCTCAGCTGGCTTGTCGACTCCCCTCAATGAGCAGTTCTTC. Translating gives CATSAGLSTPLNEQFF.

The table lists this clonotype with many counts. This chain uses TRBV6-5 with TRBJ2-3; a possible D gene is TRBD1 (6 bases). V lost 2 bases and J 1 base, leaving 13 bases between the germline ends. Germline loops: CDR1 MNHEY, CDR2 SVGAGI. The CDR3 consists of 16 residues. CDR3 protein: CASSYTGKGGTDTQYF. Written as DNA, the CDR3 is TGTGCCAGCAGTTACACGGGCAAGGGGGGCACAGATACGCAGTATTTT.